Reported below is one T cell receptor (beta chain). As yet, its antigen is unknown. The sample comes from a study of human T cells and chemical hapten exposure. Study at large: Reading of the patch tests, which applied 0.01% DPC to the upper back, occurred at 6 days. Overall study findings and caveats: High-frequency TCRs, those above 1 in 1000, stayed the same after DPC sensitization. The donors suffered from alopecia, so their immune response may not match that of healthy people.

Indicated treatment: therapeutic diphenylcyclopropenone sensitization with weekly scalp DPC. Only after blood had been drawn was each patch test applied. With 2 bases clipped from V and 1 base from J, the junction kept 5 bases outside the gene matches. In germline, CDR1 is MGHDK, CDR2 SYGVNS. The CDR3 extends over 15 amino acids. The library gave individual cDNA molecules unique molecular identifiers. From the reads, TCRdb called clonotypes with MiXCR, one entry per CDR3 protein. Among 3,500 or so distinct CDR3 sequences listed, around 48% were seen once. Here the sequenced sample was whole blood, taken before DPC sensitization or 2, 6, or about 24 weeks after (not recorded which). The chain joins TRBV25-1 to TRBJ2-7; TRBD1 aligns across 7 bases. This sequence was found in an adult with alopecia areata. Some clones in this sample may be carry-over from other donors' samples. This table probably holds off-target reads from a library built for another chain. CDR3 region: CASSEPGGQSYEQYF. For the CDR3, the DNA is TGTGCCAGCAGTGAACCAGGGGGTCAATCCTACGAGCAGTACTTC.